What follows are 23 T cell receptor beta chains derived from one specimen sequenced in a study of cytomegalovirus exposure and HLA in healthy donors. Generated by immunoSEQ multiplex PCR, the TCRdb table keeps only in-frame clones and is missing some. The table records 150,000 to 170,000 clones, around 84% of them present only once. Sequenced material: PBMCs. The receptors here all came from a human donor in good health.

This chain uses TRBV7-6 with TRBJ1-3, with TRBD1 matching 10 bases. Germline V lookup: CDR1 SGHVS, CDR2 FNYEAQ. The CDR3 covers 14 residues. Trimming took 5 bases from V and 8 from J; bases not matched to a gene: 6. In DNA, the CDR3 is TGTGCCAGCAGCCCGACCGGGACAGGGGACACCATATATTTT. Translated, it gives CASSPTGTGDTIYF.

The chain is built from TRBV28 and TRBJ2-7, with TRBD1 identical over 9 bases. Germline CDR1 is MDHEN and CDR2 is SYDVKM. The CDR3 sequence is 17 residues long. Trimming cost V 1 base and J 3 bases; bases outside gene matches: 10. CDR3 region: CASSLFGTGTGNYEQYF. CDR3 coding DNA: TGTGCCAGCAGTTTATTTGGTACCGGGACAGGGAACTACGAGCAGTACTTC.

CDR3 DNA: TGTGCCAGCAGTCCAGGGATTGGCGGGGGCACAGATACGCAGTATTTT. It encodes CASSPGIGGGTDTQYF. This chain connects TRBV27 to TRBJ2-3; D is possibly TRBD2 (6 bases). The V and J ends lost 5 bases and 1 base respectively, with 16 bases between them. This CDR3 comprises 16 residues. From germline, CDR1 is MNHEY and CDR2 SMNVEV (reference sequence).

This chain connects TRBV9 to TRBJ1-2; 7 bases match TRBD1. Germline CDR1 is SGDLS and CDR2 is YYNGEE. V lost 4 bases, J lost 6 bases, and 9 bases stayed unmatched. The CDR3 has 14 amino acids. Here the CDR3 DNA reads TGTGCCAGCAGCCGGGACAGCCGCACAAATGGCTACACCTTC. Protein product: CASSRDSRTNGYTF.

The rearrangement links TRBV19 to TRBJ2-5, with TRBD1 identical over 9 bases. This CDR3 contains 14 residues. Germline V gene sequence: CDR1 LNHDA, CDR2 SQIVND (reference sequence). V dropped 3 bases and J dropped 1; count of bases not matched to a gene: 0. CDR3 sequence (DNA): TGTGCCAGTAGTATGACAGGGGGCCAAGAGACCCAGTACTTC. Translation: CASSMTGGQETQYF.

This clone was counted only a few times. The rearrangement links TRBV7-9 to TRBJ2-1, with 7 bases matching TRBD2. Germline V gene sequence: CDR1 SEHNR, CDR2 FQNEAQ (reference sequence). CDR3 length equals 18 residues. V shed 5 bases, J shed 7 bases, and the junction held 20 bases outside the gene matches. As DNA, the CDR3 is TGTGCCAGCAGCCCGGATCGAACCTTGCCTAGCGGAGTTAATGAGCAGTTCTTC. Its translation is CASSPDRTLPSGVNEQFF. Combining the CDR3 with reference TRBV7-9 and TRBJ2-1 gives the whole variable domain DTGVSQNPRHKITKRGQNVTFRCDPISEHNRLYWYRQTLGQGPEFLTYFQNEAQLEKSRLLSDRFSAERPKGSFSTLEIQRTEQGDSAMYLCASSPDRTLPSGVNEQFFGPGTRLTVL.

V usage is TRBV7-2 and J usage is TRBJ1-2; D is possibly TRBD1 (6 bases). The CDR3 sequence is 14 residues long. V was shortened by 4 bases and J by 6 bases, with 15 bases between the two germline ends. The germline gives CDR1 SGHTA, CDR2 FQGNSA. The CDR3 loop reads CASSSKQGRNGYTF. The DNA of the CDR3 is TGTGCCAGCAGCTCAAAACAGGGTCGGAATGGCTACACCTTC.

The rearrangement links TRBV7-9 to TRBJ2-5; 7 bases line up with TRBD1. After removal of 5 bases from V and 5 bases from J, the junction contained 11 bases not matched to a gene. The CDR3 runs to 15 residues. CDR1 and CDR2 (germline): SEHNR, FQNEAQ (reference sequence). CDR3: CASSQKTGVRETQYF. CDR3 DNA: TGTGCCAGCAGCCAAAAAACAGGGGTACGGGAGACCCAGTACTTC. Full variable domain (missing parts from reference TRBV7-9 and TRBJ2-5): DTGVSQNPRHKITKRGQNVTFRCDPISEHNRLYWYRQTLGQGPEFLTYFQNEAQLEKSRLLSDRFSAERPKGSFSTLEIQRTEQGDSAMYLCASSQKTGVRETQYFGPGTRLLVL.

This clone was seen only a few times. The J gene is TRBJ2-6, the V gene TRBV7-2; D remains ambiguous. Germline values: CDR1 SGHTA, CDR2 FQGNSA. Trimming shortened V by 2 bases and J by 0 bases, and 5 bases separated the two germline ends. The CDR3 sequence is 15 residues long. CDR3 bases: TGTGCCAGCAGCTTAAGGAGCTCTGGGGCCAACGTCCTGACTTTC. This encodes CASSLRSSGANVLTF. Based on the CDR3 plus reference TRBV7-2 and TRBJ2-6, the full variable domain is GAGVSQSPSNKVTEKGKDVELRCDPISGHTALYWYRQSLGQGLEFLIYFQGNSAPDKSGLPSDRFSAERTGGSVSTLTIQRTQQEDSAVYLCASSLRSSGANVLTFGAGSRLTVL.

V and J are TRBV7-2 and TRBJ2-5; the match to TRBD2 covers 9 bases. Germline loops: CDR1 SGHTA, CDR2 FQGNSA. Losses at the gene ends were 0 bases for V and 5 bases for J; bases not matched to a gene: 7. The CDR3 length is 16 residues. The CDR3 region is CASSLASSGGGETQYF. Written as DNA, the CDR3 is TGTGCCAGCAGCTTAGCGAGTAGCGGGGGTGGTGAGACCCAGTACTTC. Using reference TRBV7-2 and TRBJ2-5 for the parts outside the CDR3, the full variable domain is GAGVSQSPSNKVTEKGKDVELRCDPISGHTALYWYRQSLGQGLEFLIYFQGNSAPDKSGLPSDRFSAERTGGSVSTLTIQRTQQEDSAVYLCASSLASSGGGETQYFGPGTRLLVL.

The chain links TRBV4-1 to TRBJ1-3; TRBD1 agrees at 8 bases. V lost 4 bases and J lost 7; bases outside the gene matches: 6. Per germline, CDR1 MGHRA and CDR2 YSYEKL. The length of the CDR3 is 14 residues. CDR3 protein: CASSRTGFDNTIYF. The CDR3 coding sequence is TGCGCCAGCAGCCGGACAGGGTTTGACAACACCATATATTTT.

The gene calls are TRBV15 and TRBJ2-7; no definite D call. Trimming shortened V by 0 bases and J by 5 bases, and 8 bases separated the two germline ends. This CDR3 is 13 amino acids long. CDR1 is LNHNV, CDR2 YYDKDF, per germline (reference sequence). Here the CDR3 DNA reads TGTGCCACCAGCAGAGATCGAGGCCACGAGCAGTACTTC. This encodes CATSRDRGHEQYF.

The chain combines TRBV15 with TRBJ2-1; 9 bases fit TRBD1. The CDR3 loop spans 17 amino acids. Germline CDR1 is LNHNV and CDR2 is YYDKDF (reference sequence). The trim removed 3 bases at V and 2 bases at J, leaving 8 bases unmatched. CDR3 sequence reads: CATSRGPQGAAYNEQFF. CDR3 nucleotide sequence: TGTGCCACCAGCAGGGGCCCACAGGGGGCCGCCTACAATGAGCAGTTCTTC.

J is TRBJ1-6 and V is TRBV7-2; 9 bases map to TRBD1. The CDR3 length is 16 residues. V lost 4 bases, J lost 10 bases, and 11 bases stayed unmatched. Germline CDR1 reads SGHTA; CDR2 reads FQGNSA. The CDR3 loop reads CASSSQGAQGQSPLHF. CDR3 in DNA: TGTGCCAGCAGCTCACAGGGGGCGCAAGGTCAATCACCCCTCCACTTT.

V gene TRBV4-1 combines with J gene TRBJ2-2; 8 bases match TRBD2. Germline lookup yields CDR1 MGHRA and CDR2 YSYEKL. V was clipped by 0 bases and J by 0 bases; unmatched bases: 3. The length of the CDR3 is 17 residues. CDR3 amino acids: CASSQDNGRANTGELFF. The CDR3 region has the DNA TGCGCCAGCAGCCAAGATAACGGGAGGGCGAACACCGGGGAGCTGTTTTTT.

The chain couples TRBV7-2 to TRBJ2-7; 9 bases fit TRBD1. The CDR3 has 14 amino acids. The V segment lost 5 bases and the J segment 6 bases; nucleotides outside the gene matches: 8. CDR1 is SGHTA and CDR2 is FQGNSA in the germline V gene. CDR3 residues: CASSIPGQGAEQYF. Here the CDR3 DNA reads TGTGCCAGCAGCATCCCGGGACAGGGCGCCGAGCAGTACTTC.

The V and J genes are TRBV14 and TRBJ2-2, with D hard to call. V was cut by 4 bases and J by 0 bases, with 3 bases left in between. Germline values: CDR1 SGHDN, CDR2 FVKESK. This CDR3 contains 13 residues. CDR3 DNA sequence: TGTGCCAGCAGCCCCTCGAACACCGGGGAGCTGTTTTTT. Its protein is CASSPSNTGELFF. Full variable domain (outside the CDR3, taken from reference TRBV14 and TRBJ2-2): EAGVTQFPSHSVIEKGQTVTLRCDPISGHDNLYWYRRVMGKEIKFLLHFVKESKQDESGMPNNRFLAERTGGTYSTLKVQPAELEDSGVYFCASSPSNTGELFFGEGSRLTVL.

The chain joins TRBV7-8 to TRBJ1-1; 7 bases map to TRBD1. The germline CDR1 and CDR2 sequences are SGHVS and FQNEAQ. The CDR3 length is 16 residues. The junction had 7 bases not matched to a gene; V was cut back by 1 base and J by 2 bases. The CDR3 nucleotides read TGTGCCAGCAGCTTAGGGGCGACAGGGATCAACACTGAAGCTTTCTTT. Translated, it gives CASSLGATGINTEAFF.

The rearrangement uses TRBV5-5 and TRBJ2-1, with 11 bases matching TRBD2. With V trimmed by 4 bases and J by 4 bases, 7 bases remained unmatched. The CDR3 extends over 16 amino acids. The germline V gene has CDR1 SGHKS and CDR2 YYEKEE (reference sequence). CDR3 loop: CASSAASGGFYNEQFF. CDR3 coding DNA: TGTGCCAGCAGCGCCGCTAGCGGGGGGTTTTACAATGAGCAGTTCTTC.

The V call is TRBV6-5, the J call TRBJ1-2; a weak D match, TRBD1 (6 bases). V was pared by 4 bases and J by 4 bases, with 16 bases between. The CDR3 loop spans 15 amino acids. Germline values: CDR1 MNHEY, CDR2 SVGAGI. The CDR3 protein is CASSSTGGATYGYTF. For the CDR3, the DNA is TGTGCCAGCAGTTCAACGGGGGGCGCAACCTATGGCTACACCTTC.

The chain has TRBV11-3 and TRBJ2-3; D is possibly TRBD1 (6 bases). Germline-derived CDR1 and CDR2 are SGHNT and YENEEA. V gave up 5 bases and J gave up 2 bases, with 8 bases separating them. CDR3 length: 13 residues. CDR3 sequence: CASSPGVTDTQYF. DNA for the CDR3: TGTGCCAGCAGCCCAGGGGTCACAGATACGCAGTATTTT.

V gene TRBV6-1 combines with J gene TRBJ2-3; 10 bases align to TRBD2. Germline values: CDR1 MNHNS, CDR2 SASEGT. Losses at the gene ends were 3 bases for V and 0 bases for J; bases not matched to a gene: 6. This CDR3 has 17 residues. CDR3 sequence reads: CASSDLAGEGSTDTQYF. CDR3 DNA: TGTGCCAGCAGTGACCTAGCGGGGGAGGGCAGCACAGATACGCAGTATTTT.

This clone was observed once. The chain combines TRBV28 with TRBJ1-3; D is possibly TRBD1 (5 bases). The germline V gene has CDR1 MDHEN and CDR2 SYDVKM. The CDR3 totals 15 residues. The germline V and J ends were trimmed by 6 bases and 0 bases, with 12 bases remaining between them. Here the CDR3 DNA reads TGTGCCAGCAGGCAGGGCCATCTCTCTGGAAACACCATATATTTT. Translation gives CASRQGHLSGNTIYF.